This is a list of T cell receptor beta chains from one sample in a study of CD8 T cells in ankylosing spondylitis. TCRdb reanalysed the 5' RACE reads using MiXCR and keeps one entry per CDR3 protein. The repertoire holds 190,000 or so distinct CDR3 sequences, with about 13% as singletons. Sequencing input: blood, either unsorted or a sorted T cell fraction (not recorded which). Receptor source: a male donor with ankylosing spondylitis or in good health (not recorded which). The CDR3 runs from the conserved cysteine through the conserved F or W. Fields, in order: clone size, J gene, D gene, V gene, CDR3 protein, CDR3 DNA. D genes are given only for firm matches. Not all rows give a size; the values are once, few, many and, for expanded clones, a class.

clone size: NA; J gene: TRBJ2-1; D gene: NA; V gene: TRBV4-1; CDR3 protein: CASSQRGPTYNEQFF; CDR3 DNA: TGCGCCAGCAGCCAGCGGGGGCCTACCTACAATGAGCAGTTCTTC
clone size: few; J gene: TRBJ1-1; D gene: NA; V gene: TRBV20-1; CDR3 protein: CSARGSTGEWNTEAFF; CDR3 DNA: TGCAGTGCTAGAGGCTCTACCGGGGAATGGAACACTGAAGCTTTCTTT
clone size: few; J gene: TRBJ1-1; D gene: NA; V gene: TRBV19; CDR3 protein: CASSMSPIPQEAFF; CDR3 DNA: TGTGCCAGTAGTATGAGCCCCATCCCACAGGAAGCTTTCTTT
clone size: NA; J gene: TRBJ2-5; D gene: TRBD2; V gene: TRBV11-2; CDR3 protein: CASSWALGLAGGDKETQYF; CDR3 DNA: TGTGCCAGCAGCTGGGCCTTGGGACTAGCGGGAGGCGACAAAGAGACCCAGTACTTC
clone size: NA; J gene: TRBJ2-3; D gene: NA; V gene: TRBV3-1; CDR3 protein: CASSQGTPTQYF; CDR3 DNA: TGTGCCAGCAGCCAAGGGACCCCTACGCAGTATTTT
clone size: NA; J gene: TRBJ2-1; D gene: NA; V gene: TRBV6-5; CDR3 protein: CASSVLRPSYNEQFF; CDR3 DNA: TGTGCCAGCAGTGTACTCAGGCCTTCCTACAATGAGCAGTTCTTC
clone size: NA; J gene: TRBJ2-1; D gene: NA; V gene: TRBV7-6; CDR3 protein: CASSLAAPGDEQFF; CDR3 DNA: TGTGCCAGCAGCTTAGCGGCCCCTGGGGATGAGCAGTTCTTC
clone size: few; J gene: TRBJ2-1; D gene: TRBD2; V gene: TRBV30; CDR3 protein: CAWAGGPEQFF; CDR3 DNA: TGTGCCTGGGCGGGGGGGCCCGAGCAGTTCTTC
clone size: NA; J gene: TRBJ2-5; D gene: TRBD2; V gene: TRBV11-3; CDR3 protein: CASSFASLTSGKETQYF; CDR3 DNA: TGTGCCAGCAGCTTTGCCTCTTTGACTAGCGGTAAAGAGACCCAGTACTTC
clone size: few; J gene: TRBJ2-7; D gene: NA; V gene: TRBV12-3/TRBV12-4; CDR3 protein: CASSLTAEQYF; CDR3 DNA: TGTGCCAGCAGTTTAACGGCCGAGCAGTACTTC
clone size: few; J gene: TRBJ2-5; D gene: NA; V gene: TRBV5-1; CDR3 protein: CASSLEGGVQETQYF; CDR3 DNA: TGCGCCAGCAGCTTGGAGGGGGGGGTTCAAGAGACCCAGTACTTC
clone size: NA; J gene: TRBJ2-3; D gene: NA; V gene: TRBV12-3/TRBV12-4; CDR3 protein: CASSTHLGDTQYF; CDR3 DNA: TGTGCCAGCAGCACCCACCTAGGAGATACGCAGTATTTT